The 5 T cell receptor beta chains below all came from one sample that was sequenced in a study of cytomegalovirus exposure and HLA in healthy donors. The PCR had 60 Vbeta and 13 Jbeta primers. Profiling relied on immunoSEQ multiplex PCR, and the TCRdb table lists in-frame clones only, not all of them. Of about 160,000 clones listed, roughly 82% are singletons. The sample taken for sequencing was PBMCs. The receptors here all came from a woman aged 45-60 years in good health and CMV-seropositive.

This clone has only a few counts. The CDR3 nucleotides are TGTGCCAGCAGCTCAGACTCTAGCGGCACAGATACGCAGTATTTT. Its translation: CASSSDSSGTDTQYF. V usage is TRBV13 and J usage is TRBJ2-3, with D possibly being TRBD2 (6 bases). The germline gives CDR1 PRHDT, CDR2 FYEKMQ (reference sequence). Trimming stripped 4 bases from V and 1 base from J, with 12 bases between. CDR3 length: 15 amino acids.

This clone was seen only a few times. This rearrangement joins TRBV7-8 to TRBJ2-3, with 12 bases lining up with TRBD2. This CDR3 has 16 amino acids. Germline CDR1 and CDR2: SGHVS and FQNEAQ. V dropped 4 bases and J dropped 0; count of bases not matched to a gene: 2. CDR3 DNA sequence: TGTGCCAGCAGCTCCGGGACTAGCGGGAGCACAGATACGCAGTATTTT. Encoded protein: CASSSGTSGSTDTQYF.

This clone was found a few times. The chain recombines TRBV5-6 with TRBJ2-7, with TRBD1 matching over 7 bases. The CDR3 is 13 amino acids. CDR1 and CDR2 (germline): SGHDT, YYEEEE. V lost 5 bases and J lost 1; bases outside the gene matches: 3. The CDR3 coding sequence is TGTGCCAGCAGGTGGGACAGTTCCTACGAGCAGTACTTC. Amino acids: CASRWDSSYEQYF.

The V and J genes are TRBV11-3 and TRBJ2-3; D is unresolved. The germline V gene has CDR1 SGHNT and CDR2 YENEEA. The CDR3 contains 13 residues. Trimming removed 4 bases at V and 0 bases at J, with 5 bases between. CDR3 amino acids: CASSSQSTDTQYF. CDR3 nucleotide sequence: TGTGCCAGCAGCTCACAGAGCACAGATACGCAGTATTTT.

The chain combines TRBV10-1 with TRBJ2-3; 9 nucleotides align to TRBD1. This CDR3 contains 16 residues. Germline CDR1 and CDR2: WNHNN and SYGVQD (reference sequence). After removal of 0 bases from V and 3 bases from J, the junction contained 4 bases not matched to a gene. The CDR3 spells CASSESGTGLTDTQYF. CDR3 bases: TGCGCCAGCAGTGAGTCCGGGACAGGGTTAACAGATACGCAGTATTTT.